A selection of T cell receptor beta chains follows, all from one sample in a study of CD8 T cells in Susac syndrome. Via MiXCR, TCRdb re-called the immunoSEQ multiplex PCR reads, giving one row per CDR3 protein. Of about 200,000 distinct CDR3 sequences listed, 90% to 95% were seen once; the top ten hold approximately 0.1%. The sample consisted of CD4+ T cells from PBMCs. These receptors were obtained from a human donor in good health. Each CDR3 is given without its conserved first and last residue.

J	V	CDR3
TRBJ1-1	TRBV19	ASSPQDPLGVTEAF
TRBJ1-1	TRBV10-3	AIVPGQGVTEAF
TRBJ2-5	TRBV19	ASSTGVVETQY
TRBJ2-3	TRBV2	ASSEGTRGTDTQY
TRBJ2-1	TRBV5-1	ASSPEGLSYNEQF
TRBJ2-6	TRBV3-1	ASSQVSGGVGANVLT
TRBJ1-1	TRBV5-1	ASHTAGAGTEAF
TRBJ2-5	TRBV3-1	ASSQELAMRETQY
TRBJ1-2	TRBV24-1	ATSDSRRSNYGYT
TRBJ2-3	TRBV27	ASSAHLFRDTQY
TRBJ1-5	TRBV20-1	SARRQARYQPQH
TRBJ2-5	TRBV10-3	ATQRGIQETQY
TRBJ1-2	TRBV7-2	ASSPSDGAGYGYT
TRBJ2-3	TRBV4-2	ASSQEQGASTDTQY
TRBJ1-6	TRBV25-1	ASSEWDREGSPLH
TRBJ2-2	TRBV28	AGQAGGRTGELF
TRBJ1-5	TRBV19	ASSIDLVQPQH
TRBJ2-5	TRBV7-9	ASSLRAGGLGTQY
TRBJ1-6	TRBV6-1	ASSTDRVDGNSPLH
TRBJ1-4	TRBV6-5	ASSLIQSNEKLF
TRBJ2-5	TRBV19	ASSRAGGQETQY
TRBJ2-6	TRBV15	ATSRVISGANVLT
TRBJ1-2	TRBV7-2	ASSFPGPTYGYT
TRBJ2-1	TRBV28	ASSQHRQGAEF
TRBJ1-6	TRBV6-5	ASSYSMRGLSSYNSPLH
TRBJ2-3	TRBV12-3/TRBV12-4	ASSLEDLAGDLTDTQY
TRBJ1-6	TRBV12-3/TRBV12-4	ASRGGTVNSPLH
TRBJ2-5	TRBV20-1	SARVVGETQY
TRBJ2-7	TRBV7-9	ASSSATALRGSYEQY
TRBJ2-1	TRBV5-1	ASSLSGQGAHEQF
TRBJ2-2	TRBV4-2	ASTRTGGRAPGELF
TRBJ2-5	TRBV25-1	ASSEGVVAGRTQY
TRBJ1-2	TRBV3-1	ASSQVSSRPYGYT
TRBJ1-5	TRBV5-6	ASSFAGSDQPQH
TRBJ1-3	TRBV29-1	SVEDSSGNTIY
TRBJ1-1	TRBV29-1	SARAGTGEPAF
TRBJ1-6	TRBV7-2	ASSLAKPSSYNSPLH
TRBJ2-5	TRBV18	ASSPQQETQY
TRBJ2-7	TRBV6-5	ASSSFPSGSLQQY
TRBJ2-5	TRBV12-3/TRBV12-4	ASRLGRSQETQY
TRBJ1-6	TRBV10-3	AISLSRTGVNSPLH
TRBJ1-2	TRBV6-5	ASSYNRGVLGGYT
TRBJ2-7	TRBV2	ASRLEGGTSYEQY
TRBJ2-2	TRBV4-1	ASSQETGGWVYTGELF
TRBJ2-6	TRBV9	ASSPGQGTGANVLT
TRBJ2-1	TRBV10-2	ASRGGSRTRSSYNEQF
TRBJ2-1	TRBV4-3	ASSPGLYNEQF
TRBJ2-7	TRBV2	ASSDPAGRIIYEQY
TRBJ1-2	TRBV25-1	ASSSTHTYYGYT
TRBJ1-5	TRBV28	ASSLTFLRNQPQH
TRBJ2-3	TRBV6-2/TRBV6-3	ASSYVRLAGTTDTQY
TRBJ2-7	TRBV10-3	AIQTEANYEQY
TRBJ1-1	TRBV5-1	ASRSTGGTEAF
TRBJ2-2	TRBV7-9	ASSPRLAGTGELF
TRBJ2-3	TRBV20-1	SGWDLAGASTDTQY
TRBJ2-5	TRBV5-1	ASSLRPDRVRQETQY
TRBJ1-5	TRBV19	ASSRTGGEYSNQPQH
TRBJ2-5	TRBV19	ASSTNRGPETQY
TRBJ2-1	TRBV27	ATGQRVKSYNEQF
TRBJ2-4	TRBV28	ASSFAVGGVKNIQY